The clone carrying this TCR beta chain has just one count. The primer mix had 60 Vbeta and 13 Jbeta primers. Libraries were prepared by immunoSEQ multiplex PCR; TCRdb keeps only in-frame clonotypes and omits some of them. The sample has around 89,000 clones; approximately 84% are singletons. These data are taken from a study of cytomegalovirus exposure and HLA in healthy donors. V was shortened by 10 bases and J by 4 bases, with 19 bases between the two germline ends. CDR3 length equals 15 residues. Germline V gene data show CDR1 as MNHEY and CDR2 as SVGAGI. This clonotype originated in a girl aged 2-9 years in good health and CMV-seropositive. This chain uses TRBV6-5 with TRBJ2-2, with a possible D match to TRBD2 (5 bases). The sample comprised PBMCs. The CDR3 reads CATTFRGTATGELFF. CDR3 DNA sequence: TGTGCCACCACCTTCCGGGGAACGGCCACCGGGGAGCTGTTTTTT.